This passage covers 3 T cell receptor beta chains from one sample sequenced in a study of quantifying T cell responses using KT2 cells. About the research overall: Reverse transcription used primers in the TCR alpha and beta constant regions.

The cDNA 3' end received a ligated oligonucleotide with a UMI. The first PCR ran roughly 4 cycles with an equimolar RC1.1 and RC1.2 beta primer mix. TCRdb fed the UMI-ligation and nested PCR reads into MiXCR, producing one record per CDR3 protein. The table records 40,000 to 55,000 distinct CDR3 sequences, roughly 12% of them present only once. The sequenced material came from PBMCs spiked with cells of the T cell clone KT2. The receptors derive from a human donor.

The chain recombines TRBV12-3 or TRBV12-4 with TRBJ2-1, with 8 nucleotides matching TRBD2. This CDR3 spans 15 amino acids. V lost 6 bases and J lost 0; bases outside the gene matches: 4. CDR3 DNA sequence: TGTGCCAGCAGCCGGAGCGGGAGCTCCTACAATGAGCAGTTCTTC. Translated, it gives CASSRSGSSYNEQFF.

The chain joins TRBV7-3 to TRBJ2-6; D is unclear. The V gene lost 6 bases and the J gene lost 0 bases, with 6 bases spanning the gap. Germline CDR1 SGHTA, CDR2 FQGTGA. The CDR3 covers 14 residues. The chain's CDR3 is CASSESSGANVLTF. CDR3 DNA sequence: TGTGCCAGCAGTGAGAGCTCTGGGGCCAACGTCCTGACTTTC.

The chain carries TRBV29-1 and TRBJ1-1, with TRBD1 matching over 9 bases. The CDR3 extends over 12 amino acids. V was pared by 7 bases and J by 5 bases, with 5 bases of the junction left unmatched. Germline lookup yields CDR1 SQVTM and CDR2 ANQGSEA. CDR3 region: CSGGQGGTEAFF. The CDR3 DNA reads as TGCAGCGGGGGACAGGGAGGAACTGAAGCTTTCTTT.